This TCR beta chain was obtained from a study of blood T cells in healthy people across ages (dated by TCRdb to about 2015). About the full investigation: In model experiments, roughly one uniquely barcoded TCR beta cDNA molecule per two T cells was captured by template switching. The study analyzed two additional independent replicas of 1 million unique cDNA reads from the same blood draw for two donors, one aged 18 to 29 and one aged 80 or older. To avoid experimental bias, donors of different ages were distributed randomly across sequencing lanes. The donors were divided into four age groups: young (average around 16 years), middle-aged (about 39), aged (about 60) and long-lived (roughly 82). To track age-related changes in TCR beta repertoire diversity, the study relied on deep sequencing normalized with unique cDNA molecular identifiers.

The study at large found these results: Observed TCR beta diversity per million T cells fell roughly linearly with age, and a significant reduction was already apparent by age roughly 41. Because donor CMV infection status was unknown, age-related changes in expanded clonotypes were potentially confounded. Since profiling was done on bulk unsorted PBMCs, naive and antigen-experienced compartments could not be conclusively compared. Compared with the aged group, more naive CD4+ T cells, fewer expanded clones and increased TCR diversity were shown by the long-lived group, suggesting age selection. The percentage of naive T cells measured by flow cytometry correlated strongly with observed TCR beta diversity. Estimates of total diversity based on one million sequenced T cells were regarded as lower bounds and as underestimates.

The library was produced with 5' RACE. The sample was run on an Illumina HiSeq 2500. A second PCR of about 6 to 12 cycles was performed with a sample-barcoded 5' primer and a J-beta primer mix. Each TCR beta cDNA molecule received a unique molecular identifier from a template-switch 5' adaptor carrying 12 random nucleotides. Each sample yielded at least 2.5 million CDR3-containing paired-end reads. First-strand cDNA synthesis was performed from all RNA using the Mint cDNA synthesis kit, with priming by a TRBC-specific oligonucleotide. Following uracil-DNA glycosylase treatment, all cDNA underwent a first 18-cycle PCR with the universal primers M1SS and BC2_uni_R. Concerning the study's data processing: For normalization, 1 million high-quality reads were randomly selected from each sample, with every read carrying a distinct molecular identifier. Instead of being binned into consensus sequences, reads with shared molecular identifiers were discarded. MiTCR, run with a Q25 quality threshold and the strictest error-elimination algorithm, handled CDR3 identification, clonotype clustering and error correction. Lower-bound total TCR beta diversity was estimated with a nonparametric unseen species model using Euler transformation. The public reads were quality trimmed at Q25 with fastp and then assembled into clones with MiXCR by TCRdb, keeping productive beta chains. Each CDR3 protein appears once, grouped with its most common genes and DNA. What appears here as the V and J calls and clone size reflects TCRdb's work, not the paper's. In this sample the table shows under 2 million distinct CDR3 sequences, about 32% of which occur a single time. Of the sample, approximately 10% falls within the top ten clones.

The donors were 40 or so Caucasian individuals from Russia, aged about 6 to 100 years, who were systemically healthy. Each donor gave ten milliliters of peripheral blood, drawn into EDTA-treated Vacutainer tubes. Ficoll-Paque density-gradient centrifugation was used to isolate PBMCs, with at least 7 million per sample. Trizol reagent was used to extract total RNA from PBMCs, with at least 5 micrograms per sample. Naive CD45RAhigh/CD27high T cell percentages were measured by flow cytometry on a PBMC aliquot from every donor. Sequences KGHSH (CDR1) and LQKENI (CDR2) are obtained from the germline V gene. Trimming leaves V shorter by 0 bases and J shorter by 3 bases, with the junction holding 3 bases beyond the gene matches. The CDR3 covers 17 residues, taking in both the cysteine and the phenylalanine. Only the CDR3 region is kept as DNA, spanning 51 bases read in frame from base 1. Only a few counts were recorded for this clonotype. Its antigen is not yet known. The input lacks base qualities; no much larger clone sits a single base away.

The rearrangement combines TRBV18 with TRBJ2-1, and 12 bases in between align with TRBD2. This clonotype was obtained from a woman in her twenties or thirties in good health. The specimen sequenced was blood. The DNA sequence is given as TGTGCCAGCTCACCACCCACTAGCGGGGGGTACTACAATGAGCAGTTCTTC. The encoded protein is CASSPPTSGGYYNEQFF.